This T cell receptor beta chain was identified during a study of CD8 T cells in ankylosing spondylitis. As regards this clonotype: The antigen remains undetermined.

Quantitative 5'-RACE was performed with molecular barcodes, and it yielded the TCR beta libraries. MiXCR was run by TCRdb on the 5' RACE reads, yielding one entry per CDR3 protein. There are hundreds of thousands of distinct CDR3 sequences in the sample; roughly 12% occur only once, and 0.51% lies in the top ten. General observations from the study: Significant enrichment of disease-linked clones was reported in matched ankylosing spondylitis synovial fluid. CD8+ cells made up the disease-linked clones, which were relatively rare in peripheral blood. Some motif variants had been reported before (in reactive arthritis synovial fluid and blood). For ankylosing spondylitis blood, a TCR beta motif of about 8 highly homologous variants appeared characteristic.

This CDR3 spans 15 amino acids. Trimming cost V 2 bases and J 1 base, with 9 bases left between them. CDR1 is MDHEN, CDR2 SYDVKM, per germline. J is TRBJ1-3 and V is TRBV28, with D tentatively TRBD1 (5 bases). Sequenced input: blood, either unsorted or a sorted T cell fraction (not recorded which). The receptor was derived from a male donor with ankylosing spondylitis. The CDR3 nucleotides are TGTGCCAGCAGTTTAATTGCAGGGTCTGGAAACACCATATATTTT. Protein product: CASSLIAGSGNTIYF.